This TCR beta chain emerged from a study of CD8+CD57+ T cells in acquired aplastic anemia. Study details: Sorted CD4+ and CD8+ cells yielded DNA averaging approximately 3 ug. Findings and limits, study-wide: Roughly 30 CD8+ CDR3 sequences occurred in both the patients and the controls. The CD8+ Simpson's diversity of patients and controls was not significantly different.

Points on this clonotype: What it binds is not known.

Profiling that covered TCR beta VDJ and CDR3 relied on genomic DNA as its template. MiXCR, applied by TCRdb to the reads, yields one record per CDR3 protein. The sample records some 280,000 distinct CDR3 sequences, 56% being singletons. The CDR3 has 13 amino acids. Germline V gene lookup returns CDR1 DFQATT and CDR2 SNEGSKA (reference sequence). V lost 7 bases and J lost 0, with 11 bases in between. Sequenced sample: sorted CD4+, CD8+, or CD8+CD57+ T cells (not recorded which) from PBMCs. The sequence was collected from a human donor with severe aplastic anemia or a healthy control (not recorded which). The rearrangement joins TRBV20-1 to TRBJ2-3; D is unclear. Here the CDR3 reads CSVDGISTDTQYF. In DNA form, the CDR3 reads TGCAGTGTAGACGGAATTAGCACAGATACGCAGTATTTT.